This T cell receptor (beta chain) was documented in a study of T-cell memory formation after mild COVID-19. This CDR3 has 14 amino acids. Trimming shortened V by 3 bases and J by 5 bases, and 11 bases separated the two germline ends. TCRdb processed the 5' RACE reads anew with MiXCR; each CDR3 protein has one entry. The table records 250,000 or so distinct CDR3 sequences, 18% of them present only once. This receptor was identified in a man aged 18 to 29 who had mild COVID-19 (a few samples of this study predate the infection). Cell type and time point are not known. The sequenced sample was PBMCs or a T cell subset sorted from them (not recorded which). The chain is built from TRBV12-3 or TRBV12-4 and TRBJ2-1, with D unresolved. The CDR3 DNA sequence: TGTGCCAGCAGTTTGTTCCCAATCAACAATGAGCAGTTCTTC. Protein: CASSLFPINNEQFF.